This TCR beta chain was observed in a study of cytomegalovirus exposure and HLA in healthy donors. Study as a whole: Among 150 million to 200 million T cells, an earlier analysis found around 100 million unique TCR beta sequences.

The PCR used 60 Vbeta and 13 Jbeta primers. Repertoires were generated with immunoSEQ multiplex PCR, while TCRdb's copy carries only in-frame clones and drops some. This listing includes about 120,000 clones. Germline V lookup: CDR1 SGHKS, CDR2 YYEKEE (reference sequence). The CDR3 totals 14 residues. V was trimmed by 4 bases and J by 8 bases, leaving 18 bases between them. Sequencing was carried out using PBMCs. The rearrangement links TRBV5-5 to TRBJ1-1, with D unresolved. The source of this sequence is a man younger than 30 in good health and CMV-seronegative. The CDR3 here is CASSQLAGPGEAFF. CDR3 coding DNA: TGTGCCAGCAGCCAGTTGGCCGGGCCGGGAGAAGCTTTCTTT.